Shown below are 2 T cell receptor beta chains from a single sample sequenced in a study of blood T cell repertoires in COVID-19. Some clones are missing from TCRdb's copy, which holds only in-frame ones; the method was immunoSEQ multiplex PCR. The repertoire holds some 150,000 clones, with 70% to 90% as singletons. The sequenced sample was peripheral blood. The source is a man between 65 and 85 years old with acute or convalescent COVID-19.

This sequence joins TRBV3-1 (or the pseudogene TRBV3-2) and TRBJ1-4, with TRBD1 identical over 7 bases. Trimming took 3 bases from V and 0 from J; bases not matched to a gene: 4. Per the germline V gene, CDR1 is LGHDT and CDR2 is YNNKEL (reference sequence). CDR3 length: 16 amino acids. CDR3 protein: CASSQTGLATNEKLFF. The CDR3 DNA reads TGTGCCAGCAGCCAGACAGGGCTAGCAACTAATGAAAAACTGTTTTTT.

The CDR3 here is CASSPPGLAGGYEQYF. CDR3 nucleotides: TGTGCCAGCAGCCCCCCGGGACTAGCGGGAGGCTACGAGCAGTACTTC. This chain joins TRBV7-8 and TRBJ2-7, with 15 positions matching TRBD2. The CDR3 sequence is 16 residues long. CDR1 is SGHVS and CDR2 is FQNEAQ in the germline V gene. Trimming took 5 bases from V and 3 from J; bases not matched to a gene: 5.